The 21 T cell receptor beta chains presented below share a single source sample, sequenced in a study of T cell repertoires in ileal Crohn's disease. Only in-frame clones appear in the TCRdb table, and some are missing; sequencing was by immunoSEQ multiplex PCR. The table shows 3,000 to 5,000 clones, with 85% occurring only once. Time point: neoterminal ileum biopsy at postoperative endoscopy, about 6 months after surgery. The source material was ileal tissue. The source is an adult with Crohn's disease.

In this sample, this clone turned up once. The CDR3 nucleotides are TGTGCCAGCAGCCGATTCAGGGCAGGAGATGGCTACACCTTC. It specifies CASSRFRAGDGYTF. The chain recombines TRBV7-2 with TRBJ1-2, with TRBD1 as a possible D gene (5 bases). CDR1 is SGHTA and CDR2 is FQGNSA in the germline V gene. Trimming shortened V by 5 bases and J by 6 bases, and 16 bases separated the two germline ends. The CDR3 consists of 14 residues.

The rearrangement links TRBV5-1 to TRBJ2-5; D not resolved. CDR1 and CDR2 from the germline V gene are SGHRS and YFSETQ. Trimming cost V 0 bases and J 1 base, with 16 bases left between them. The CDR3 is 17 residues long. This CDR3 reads CASSLGPRRKSQETQYF. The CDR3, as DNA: TGCGCCAGCAGCTTGGGACCAAGGAGAAAATCCCAAGAGACCCAGTACTTC.

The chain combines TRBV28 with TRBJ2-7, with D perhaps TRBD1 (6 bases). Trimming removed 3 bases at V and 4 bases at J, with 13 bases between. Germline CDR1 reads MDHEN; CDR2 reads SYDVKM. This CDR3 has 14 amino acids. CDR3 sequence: CASSFRGKPYEQYF. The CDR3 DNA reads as TGTGCCAGCAGTTTTAGGGGGAAACCTTACGAGCAGTACTTC.

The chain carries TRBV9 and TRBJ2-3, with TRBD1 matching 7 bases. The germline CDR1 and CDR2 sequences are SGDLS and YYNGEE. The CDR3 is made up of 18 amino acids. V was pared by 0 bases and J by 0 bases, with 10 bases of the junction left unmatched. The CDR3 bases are TGTGCCAGCAGCGTAGAGTGGAGGACAGGACATAGCACAGATACGCAGTATTTT. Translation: CASSVEWRTGHSTDTQYF. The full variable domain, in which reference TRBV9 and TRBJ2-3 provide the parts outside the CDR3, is DSGVTQTPKHLITATGQRVTLRCSPRSGDLSVYWYQQSLDQGLQFLIQYYNGEERAKGNILERFSAQQFPDLHSELNLSSLELGDSALYFCASSVEWRTGHSTDTQYFGPGTRLTVL.

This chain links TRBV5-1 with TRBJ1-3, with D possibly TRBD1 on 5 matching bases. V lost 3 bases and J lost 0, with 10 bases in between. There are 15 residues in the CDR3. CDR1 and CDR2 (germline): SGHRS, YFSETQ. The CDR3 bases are TGCGCCAGCAGCTCCCAGGGTAGCTCTGGAAACACCATATATTTT. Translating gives CASSSQGSSGNTIYF.

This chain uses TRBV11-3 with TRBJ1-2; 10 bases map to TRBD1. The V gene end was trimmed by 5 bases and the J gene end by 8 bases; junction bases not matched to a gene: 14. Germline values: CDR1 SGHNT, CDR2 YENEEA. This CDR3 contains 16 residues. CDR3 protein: CASSPGGDRGNQGYTF. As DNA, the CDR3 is TGTGCCAGCAGCCCCGGGGGGGACAGGGGCAATCAAGGCTACACCTTC.

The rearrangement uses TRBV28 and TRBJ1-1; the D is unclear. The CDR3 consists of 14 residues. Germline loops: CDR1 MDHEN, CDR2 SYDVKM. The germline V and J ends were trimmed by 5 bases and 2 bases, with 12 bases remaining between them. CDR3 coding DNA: TGTGCCAGCAGTACAGCCGGCCTAAACACTGAAGCTTTCTTT. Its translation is CASSTAGLNTEAFF.

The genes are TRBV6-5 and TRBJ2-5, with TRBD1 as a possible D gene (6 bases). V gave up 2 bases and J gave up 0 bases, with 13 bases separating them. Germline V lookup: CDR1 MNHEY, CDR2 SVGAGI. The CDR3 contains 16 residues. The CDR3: CASSYQGWTHQETQYF. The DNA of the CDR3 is TGTGCCAGCAGTTACCAGGGGTGGACACACCAAGAGACCCAGTACTTC.

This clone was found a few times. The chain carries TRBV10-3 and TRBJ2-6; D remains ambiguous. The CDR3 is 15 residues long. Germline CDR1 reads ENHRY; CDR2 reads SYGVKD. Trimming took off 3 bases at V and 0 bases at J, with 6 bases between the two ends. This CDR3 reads CAISDSRSGANVLTF. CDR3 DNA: TGTGCCATCAGTGATTCGCGCTCTGGGGCCAACGTCCTGACTTTC.

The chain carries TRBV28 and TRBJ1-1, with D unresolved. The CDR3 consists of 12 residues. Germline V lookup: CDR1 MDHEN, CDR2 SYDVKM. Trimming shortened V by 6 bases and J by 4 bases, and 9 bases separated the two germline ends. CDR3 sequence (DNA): TGTGCCAGCAGACAACACCGCACTGAAGCTTTCTTT. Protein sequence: CASRQHRTEAFF.

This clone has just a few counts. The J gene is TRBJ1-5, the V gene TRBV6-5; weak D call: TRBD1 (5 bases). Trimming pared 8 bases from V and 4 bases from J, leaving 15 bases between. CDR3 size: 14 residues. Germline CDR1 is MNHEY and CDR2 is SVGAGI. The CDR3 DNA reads TGTGCCAGCGCCCTGCCGGGGGTAAATCAGCCCCAGCATTTT. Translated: CASALPGVNQPQHF.

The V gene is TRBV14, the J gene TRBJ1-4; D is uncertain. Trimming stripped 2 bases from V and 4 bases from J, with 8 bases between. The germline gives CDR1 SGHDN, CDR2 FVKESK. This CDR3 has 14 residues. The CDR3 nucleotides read TGTGCCAGCAGCCAATATTCCGGTAATGAAAAACTGTTTTTT. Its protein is CASSQYSGNEKLFF. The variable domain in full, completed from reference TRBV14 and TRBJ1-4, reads EAGVTQFPSHSVIEKGQTVTLRCDPISGHDNLYWYRRVMGKEIKFLLHFVKESKQDESGMPNNRFLAERTGGTYSTLKVQPAELEDSGVYFCASSQYSGNEKLFFGSGTQLSVL.

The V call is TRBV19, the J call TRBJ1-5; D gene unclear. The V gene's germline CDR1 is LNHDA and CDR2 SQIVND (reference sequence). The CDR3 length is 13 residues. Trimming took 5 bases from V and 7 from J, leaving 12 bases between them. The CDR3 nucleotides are TGTGCCAGTAGTGATATGTCTCGGCAGCCCCAGCATTTT. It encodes CASSDMSRQPQHF.

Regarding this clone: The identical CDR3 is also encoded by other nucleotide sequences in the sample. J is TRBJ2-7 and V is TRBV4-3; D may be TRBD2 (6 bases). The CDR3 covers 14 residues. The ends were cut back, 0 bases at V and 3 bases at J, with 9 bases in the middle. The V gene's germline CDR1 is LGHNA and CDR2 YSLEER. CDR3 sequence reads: CASSQESRDYEQYF. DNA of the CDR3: TGCGCCAGCAGCCAAGAATCGCGGGACTACGAGCAGTACTTC.

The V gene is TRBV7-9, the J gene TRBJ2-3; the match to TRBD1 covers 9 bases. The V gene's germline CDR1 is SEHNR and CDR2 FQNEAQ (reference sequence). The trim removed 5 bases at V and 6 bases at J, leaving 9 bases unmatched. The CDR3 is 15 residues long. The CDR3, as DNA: TGTGCCAGCAGCGCCCGGACAGGGGTCGGCGATACGCAGTATTTT. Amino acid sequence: CASSARTGVGDTQYF.

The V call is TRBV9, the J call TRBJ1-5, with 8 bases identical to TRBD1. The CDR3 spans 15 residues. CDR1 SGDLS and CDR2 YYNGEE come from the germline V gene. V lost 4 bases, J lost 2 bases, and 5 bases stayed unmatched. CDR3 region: CASSRMDRGNQPQHF. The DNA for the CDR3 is TGTGCCAGCAGCCGAATGGACAGGGGCAATCAGCCCCAGCATTTT.

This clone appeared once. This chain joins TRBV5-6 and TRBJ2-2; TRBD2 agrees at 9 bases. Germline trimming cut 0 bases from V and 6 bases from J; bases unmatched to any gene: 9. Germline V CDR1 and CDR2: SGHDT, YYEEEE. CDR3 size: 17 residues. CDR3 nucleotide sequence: TGTGCCAGCAGCTTGGCCCCGGCGGGGGGGTTGCCCGGGGAGCTGTTTTTT. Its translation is CASSLAPAGGLPGELFF.

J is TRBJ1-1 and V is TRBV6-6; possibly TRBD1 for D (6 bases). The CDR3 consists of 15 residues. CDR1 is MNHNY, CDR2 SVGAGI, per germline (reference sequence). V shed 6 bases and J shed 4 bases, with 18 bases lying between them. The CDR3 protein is CASRPPGRGSTEAFF. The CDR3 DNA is TGTGCCAGCAGGCCCCCGGGGAGGGGGAGCACTGAAGCTTTCTTT.

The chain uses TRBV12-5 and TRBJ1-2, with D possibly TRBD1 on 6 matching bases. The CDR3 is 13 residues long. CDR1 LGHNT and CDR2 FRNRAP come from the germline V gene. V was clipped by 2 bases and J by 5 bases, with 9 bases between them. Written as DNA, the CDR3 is TGTGCTAGTGGTTTGATGGGGGCTTATGGCTACACCTTC. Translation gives CASGLMGAYGYTF.

CDR3 sequence (DNA): TGCGCCAGCAGCACTGACGAAAAGGGGGCCGACACCGGGGAGCTGTTTTTT. Translation: CASSTDEKGADTGELFF. The rearrangement joins TRBV5-1 to TRBJ2-2; 7 bases map to TRBD1. The length of the CDR3 is 17 residues. Germline trimming cut 4 bases from V and 3 bases from J; bases unmatched to any gene: 12. Looked up from germline, CDR1 is SGHRS and CDR2 is YFSETQ.

Here the CDR3 reads CASSDPGQGEAQPQHF. The CDR3 region has the DNA TGTGCCAGCAGTGATCCGGGACAGGGAGAGGCGCAGCCCCAGCATTTT. The rearrangement links TRBV25-1 to TRBJ1-5; 9 positions agree with TRBD1. The CDR3 consists of 16 residues. The J segment lost 7 bases and the V segment lost 3 bases, leaving 10 bases of the junction unmatched. Per the germline V gene, CDR1 is MGHDK and CDR2 is SYGVNS.